The 2 T cell receptor beta chains below all came from one sample that was sequenced in a study of cytomegalovirus exposure and HLA in healthy donors (dated by TCRdb to about 2017). Library preparation used the immunoSEQ multiplex PCR assay. The multiplex PCR relied on a mix of 60 forward primers for TCR Vbeta segments and 13 reverse primers for TCR Jbeta segments. Imported from immuneACCESS, the table was reduced by TCRdb to in-frame sequences with V and J called. These copies leave out some clones; in studies compared against another copy, an unresolved V gene accounts for under half, and the cause of the remainder is not known. This sample comprises 55,000 to 80,000 clones, 85% of them detected only once. The biggest ten clones account for around 10% of the sample. The sequencing sample was made of PBMCs. These TCRs come from a female donor in good health and CMV-seronegative.

The chain has TRBV11-2 and TRBJ2-7, with a possible D match to TRBD2 (6 bases). Per germline, CDR1 SGHAT and CDR2 FQNNGV. V was clipped by 6 bases and J by 7 bases, with 16 bases between them. The CDR3 totals 13 residues. The CDR3 sequence is CASRTTGVQEQYF. In DNA, the CDR3 is TGTGCCAGCAGAACTACGGGAGTACAGGAGCAGTACTTC.

DNA for the CDR3: TGCAGCGCCGGGACTATCTCTGGAAACACCATATATTTT. This gives the protein CSAGTISGNTIYF. The V gene is TRBV29-1, the J gene TRBJ1-3; maybe TRBD1 (5 bases). CDR1 and CDR2 from the germline V gene are SQVTM and ANQGSEA. The V gene lost 7 bases and the J gene lost 0 bases, with 10 bases spanning the gap. The CDR3 is 13 amino acids.